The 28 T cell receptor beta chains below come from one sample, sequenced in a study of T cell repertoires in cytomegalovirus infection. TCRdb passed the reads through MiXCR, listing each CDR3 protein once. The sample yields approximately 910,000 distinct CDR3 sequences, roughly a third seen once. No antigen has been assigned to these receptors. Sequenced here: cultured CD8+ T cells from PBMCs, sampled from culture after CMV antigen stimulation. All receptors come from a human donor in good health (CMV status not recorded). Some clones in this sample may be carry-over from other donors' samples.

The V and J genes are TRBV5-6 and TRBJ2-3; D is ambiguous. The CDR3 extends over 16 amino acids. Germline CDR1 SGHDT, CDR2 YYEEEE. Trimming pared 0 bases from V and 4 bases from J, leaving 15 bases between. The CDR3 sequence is CASSLERSQGPDTQYF. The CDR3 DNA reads TGTGCCAGCAGCTTGGAGAGGTCCCAAGGACCAGATACGCAGTATTTT.

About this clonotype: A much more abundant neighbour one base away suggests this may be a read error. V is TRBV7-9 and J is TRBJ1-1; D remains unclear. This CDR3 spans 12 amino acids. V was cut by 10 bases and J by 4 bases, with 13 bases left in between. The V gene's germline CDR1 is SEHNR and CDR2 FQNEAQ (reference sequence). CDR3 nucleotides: TGTGCCACCGACGGGGTGCGCACTGAAGCTTTCTTT. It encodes CATDGVRTEAFF. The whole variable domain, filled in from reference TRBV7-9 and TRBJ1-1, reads DTGVSQNPRHKITKRGQNVTFRCDPISEHNRLYWYRQTLGQGPEFLTYFQNEAQLEKSRLLSDRFSAERPKGSFSTLEIQRTEQGDSAMYLCATDGVRTEAFFGQGTRLTVV.

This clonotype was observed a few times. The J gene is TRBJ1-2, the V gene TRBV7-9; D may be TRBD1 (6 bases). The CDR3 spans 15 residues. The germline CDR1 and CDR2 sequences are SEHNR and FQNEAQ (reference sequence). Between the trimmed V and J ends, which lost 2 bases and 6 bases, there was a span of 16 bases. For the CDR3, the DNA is TGTGCCAGCAGCTTACCTGTCGGACAGAGGGATGGCTACACCTTC. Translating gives CASSLPVGQRDGYTF.

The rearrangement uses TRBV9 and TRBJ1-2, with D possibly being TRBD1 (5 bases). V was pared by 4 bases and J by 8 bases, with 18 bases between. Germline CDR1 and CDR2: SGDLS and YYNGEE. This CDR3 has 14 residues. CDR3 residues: CASSPPQGGIGYTF. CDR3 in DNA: TGTGCCAGCAGCCCACCTCAGGGAGGCATCGGCTACACCTTC.

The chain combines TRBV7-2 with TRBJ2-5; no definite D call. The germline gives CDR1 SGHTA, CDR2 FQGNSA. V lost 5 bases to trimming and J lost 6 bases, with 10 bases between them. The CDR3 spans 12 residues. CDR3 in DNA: TGTGCCAGCAGCCCGACTGGGAAGACCCAGTACTTC. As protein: CASSPTGKTQYF.

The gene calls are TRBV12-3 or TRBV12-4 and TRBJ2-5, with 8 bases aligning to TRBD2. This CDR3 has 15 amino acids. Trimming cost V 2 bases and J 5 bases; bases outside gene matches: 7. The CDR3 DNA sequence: TGTGCCAGCAGTTTATACGGGGGGGCAGGGGAGACCCAGTACTTC. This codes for CASSLYGGAGETQYF.

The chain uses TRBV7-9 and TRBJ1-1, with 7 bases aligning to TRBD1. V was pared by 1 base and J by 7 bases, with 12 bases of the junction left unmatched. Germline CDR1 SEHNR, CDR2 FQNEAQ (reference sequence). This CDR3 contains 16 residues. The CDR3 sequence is CASSLVVTGPSGEAFF. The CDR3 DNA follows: TGTGCCAGCAGCTTAGTCGTGACAGGGCCGTCCGGTGAAGCTTTCTTT.

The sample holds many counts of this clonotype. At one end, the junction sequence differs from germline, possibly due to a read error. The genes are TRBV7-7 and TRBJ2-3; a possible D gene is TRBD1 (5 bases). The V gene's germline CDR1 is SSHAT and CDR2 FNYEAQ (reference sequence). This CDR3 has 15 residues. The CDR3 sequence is CASSLGAHSTDTQYF. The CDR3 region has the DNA TGTGCTAGCAGCTTAGGGGCCCATAGCACAGATACGCAGTATTTT. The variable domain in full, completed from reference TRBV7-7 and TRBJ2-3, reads GAGVSQSPRYKVTKRGQDVTLRCDPISSHATLYWYQQALGQGPEFLTYFNYEAQPDKSGLPSDRFSAERPEGSISTLTIQRTEQRDSAMYRCASSLGAHSTDTQYFGPGTRLTVL.

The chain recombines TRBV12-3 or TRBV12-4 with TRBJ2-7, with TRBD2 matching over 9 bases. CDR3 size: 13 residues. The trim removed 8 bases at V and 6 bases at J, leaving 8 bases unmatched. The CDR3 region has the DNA TGTGCCAGCCGGGGCGGGGGGGCTGGCGAGCAGTACTTC. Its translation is CASRGGGAGEQYF.

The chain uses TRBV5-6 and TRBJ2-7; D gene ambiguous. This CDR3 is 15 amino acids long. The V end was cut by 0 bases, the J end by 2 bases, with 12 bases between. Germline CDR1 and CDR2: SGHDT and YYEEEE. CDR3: CASSLASRRPYEQYV. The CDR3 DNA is TGTGCCAGCAGCTTGGCCAGCCGTAGGCCCTACGAGCAGTACGTC.

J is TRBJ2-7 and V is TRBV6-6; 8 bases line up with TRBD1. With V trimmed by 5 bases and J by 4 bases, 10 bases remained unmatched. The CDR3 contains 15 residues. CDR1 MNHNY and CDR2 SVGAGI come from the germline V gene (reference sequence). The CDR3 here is CASSGKGQVLYEQYF. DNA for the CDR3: TGTGCCAGCAGTGGAAAGGGACAGGTTCTGTACGAGCAGTACTTC.

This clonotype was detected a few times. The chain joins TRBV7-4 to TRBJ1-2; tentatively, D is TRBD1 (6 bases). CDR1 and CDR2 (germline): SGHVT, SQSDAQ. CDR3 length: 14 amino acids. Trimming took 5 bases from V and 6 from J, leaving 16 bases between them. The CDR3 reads CASSHGQPGDGYTF. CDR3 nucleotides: TGTGCCAGCAGCCATGGACAGCCGGGTGATGGCTACACCTTC.

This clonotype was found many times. The CDR3 here is CASSLVGPLIPGELFF. The CDR3 DNA reads as TGTGCCAGCAGCTTAGTTGGACCACTAATTCCCGGGGAGCTGTTTTTT. The chain uses TRBV7-8 and TRBJ2-2; unclear D gene. There are 16 residues in the CDR3. Per the germline V gene, CDR1 is SGHVS and CDR2 is FQNEAQ. V shed 1 base and J shed 6 bases, with 15 bases lying between them.

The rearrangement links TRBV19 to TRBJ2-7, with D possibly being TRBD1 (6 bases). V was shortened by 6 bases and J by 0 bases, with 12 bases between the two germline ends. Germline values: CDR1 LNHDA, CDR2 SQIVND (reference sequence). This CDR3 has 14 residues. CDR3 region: CASSLGQYSYEQYF. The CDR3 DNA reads TGTGCCAGTAGCTTAGGACAGTACTCCTACGAGCAGTACTTC.

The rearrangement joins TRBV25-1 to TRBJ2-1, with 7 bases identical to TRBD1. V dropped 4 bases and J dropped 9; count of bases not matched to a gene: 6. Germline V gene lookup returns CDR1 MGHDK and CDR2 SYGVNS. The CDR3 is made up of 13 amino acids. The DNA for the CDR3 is TGTGCCAGCAGTGGACGGACAGGCCCTGAGCAGTTCTTC. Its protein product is CASSGRTGPEQFF.

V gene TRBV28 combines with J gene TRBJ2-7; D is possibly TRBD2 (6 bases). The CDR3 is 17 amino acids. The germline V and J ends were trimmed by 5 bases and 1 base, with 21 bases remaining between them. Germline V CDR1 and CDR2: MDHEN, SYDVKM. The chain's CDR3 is CASSPGGWVRSSYEQYV. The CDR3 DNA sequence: TGTGCCAGCAGTCCCGGGGGTTGGGTTCGGTCTTCCTACGAGCAGTACGTC.

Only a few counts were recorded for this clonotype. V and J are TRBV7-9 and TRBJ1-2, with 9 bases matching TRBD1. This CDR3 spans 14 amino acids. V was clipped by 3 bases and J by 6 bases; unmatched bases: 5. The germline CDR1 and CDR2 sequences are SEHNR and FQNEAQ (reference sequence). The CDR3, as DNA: TGTGCCAGCAGCTTCTTAGGACAGGGGAATGGCTACACCTTC. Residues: CASSFLGQGNGYTF.

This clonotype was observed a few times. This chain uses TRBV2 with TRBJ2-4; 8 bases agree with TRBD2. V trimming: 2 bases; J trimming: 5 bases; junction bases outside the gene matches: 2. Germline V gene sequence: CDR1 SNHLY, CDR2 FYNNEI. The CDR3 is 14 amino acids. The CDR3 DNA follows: TGTGCCAGCAGTGAACTAGCGGGTCAAAACATTCAGTACTTC. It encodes CASSELAGQNIQYF.

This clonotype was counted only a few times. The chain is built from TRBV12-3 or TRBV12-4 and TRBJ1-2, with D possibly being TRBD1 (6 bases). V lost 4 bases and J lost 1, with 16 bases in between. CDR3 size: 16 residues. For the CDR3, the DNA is TGTGCCAGCAGTTCCTCAAGGACAGCTATTAACTATGGCTACACCTTC. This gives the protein CASSSSRTAINYGYTF.

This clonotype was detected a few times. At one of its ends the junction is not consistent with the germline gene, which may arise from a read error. The CDR3: CASRYSGGRQETQYF. CDR3 coding DNA: TGTGCCAGCAGGTATTCAGGGGGGCGGCAAGAGACCCAGTACTTC. The rearrangement links TRBV6-9 to TRBJ2-5, with D tentatively TRBD1 (7 bases). CDR3 length equals 15 residues. Germline-derived CDR1 and CDR2 are MNHGY and SVAAGI.

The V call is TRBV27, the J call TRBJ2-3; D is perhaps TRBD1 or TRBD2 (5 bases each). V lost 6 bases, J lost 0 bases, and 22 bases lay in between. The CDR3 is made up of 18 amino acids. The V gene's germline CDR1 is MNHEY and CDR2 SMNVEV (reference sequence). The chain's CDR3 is CASRFRVLRGRSTDTQYF. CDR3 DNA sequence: TGTGCCAGCAGGTTCCGCGTTCTAAGGGGACGGAGCACAGATACGCAGTATTTT.

CDR3 bases: TGCGCCAGCAGCCAAGATGTGGGTTATGAAGCTTTCTTT. Translating gives CASSQDVGYEAFF. The chain carries TRBV4-3 and TRBJ1-1; no firm D call. The germline gives CDR1 LGHNA, CDR2 YSLEER. The V end lost 0 bases, the J end lost 7 bases, and 9 bases lay between the germline ends. CDR3 size: 13 residues.

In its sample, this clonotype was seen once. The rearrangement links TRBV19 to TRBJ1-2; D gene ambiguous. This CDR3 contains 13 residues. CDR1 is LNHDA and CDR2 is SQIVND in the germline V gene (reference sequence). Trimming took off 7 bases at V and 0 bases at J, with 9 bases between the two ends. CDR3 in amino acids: CASTPGTNYGYTF. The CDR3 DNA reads TGTGCCAGTACCCCTGGGACTAACTATGGCTACACCTTC.

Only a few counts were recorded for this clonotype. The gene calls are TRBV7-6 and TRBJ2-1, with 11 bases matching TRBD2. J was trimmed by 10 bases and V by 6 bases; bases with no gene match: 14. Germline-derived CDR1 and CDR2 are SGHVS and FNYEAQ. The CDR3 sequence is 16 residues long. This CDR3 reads CASSLGVAGGQEEQFF. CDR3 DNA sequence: TGTGCCAGCAGTCTCGGGGTAGCGGGGGGGCAGGAGGAGCAGTTCTTC. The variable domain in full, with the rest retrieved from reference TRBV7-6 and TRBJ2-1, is GAGVSQSPRYKVTKRGQDVALRCDPISGHVSLYWYRQALGQGPEFLTYFNYEAQQDKSGLPNDRFSAERPEGSISTLTIQRTEQRDSAMYRCASSLGVAGGQEEQFFGPGTRLTVL.

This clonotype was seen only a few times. For the CDR3, the DNA is TGTGCCAGCAGCTTAGAGCTGGGGGAAGCCGGGGAGCTGTTTTTT. Encoded protein: CASSLELGEAGELFF. The rearrangement joins TRBV7-6 to TRBJ2-2; the D call may be TRBD1 or TRBD2 (5 bases each). Between the trimmed V and J ends, which lost 1 base and 6 bases, there was a span of 12 bases. The CDR3 runs 15 residues. The germline V gene has CDR1 SGHVS and CDR2 FNYEAQ.

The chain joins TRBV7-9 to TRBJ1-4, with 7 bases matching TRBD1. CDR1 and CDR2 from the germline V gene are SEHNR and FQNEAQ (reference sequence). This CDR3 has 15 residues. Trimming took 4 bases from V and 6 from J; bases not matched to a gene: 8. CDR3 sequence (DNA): TGTGCCAGCAGCTGGACGACAGGGAGTGATGAAAAACTGTTTTTT. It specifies CASSWTTGSDEKLFF.

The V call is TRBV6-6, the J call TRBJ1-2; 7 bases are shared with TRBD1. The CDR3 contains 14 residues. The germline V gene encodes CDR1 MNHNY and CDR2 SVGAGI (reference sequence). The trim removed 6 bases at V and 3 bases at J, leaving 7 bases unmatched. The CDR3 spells CASRADRNYYGYTF. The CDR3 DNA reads TGTGCCAGCAGGGCGGACAGGAATTACTATGGCTACACCTTC.

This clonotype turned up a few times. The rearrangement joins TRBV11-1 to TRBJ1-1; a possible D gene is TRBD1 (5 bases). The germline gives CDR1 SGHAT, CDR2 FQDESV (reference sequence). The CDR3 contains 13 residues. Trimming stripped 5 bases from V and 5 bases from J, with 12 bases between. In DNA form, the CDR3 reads TGTGCCAGCAGCCTCGGGGGTTTGACTGAAGCTTTCTTT. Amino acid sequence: CASSLGGLTEAFF. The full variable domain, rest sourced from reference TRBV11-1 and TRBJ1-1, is EAEVAQSPRYKITEKSQAVAFWCDPISGHATLYWYRQILGQGPELLVQFQDESVVDDSQLPKDRFSAERLKGVDSTLKIQPAELGDSAMYLCASSLGGLTEAFFGQGTRLTVV.